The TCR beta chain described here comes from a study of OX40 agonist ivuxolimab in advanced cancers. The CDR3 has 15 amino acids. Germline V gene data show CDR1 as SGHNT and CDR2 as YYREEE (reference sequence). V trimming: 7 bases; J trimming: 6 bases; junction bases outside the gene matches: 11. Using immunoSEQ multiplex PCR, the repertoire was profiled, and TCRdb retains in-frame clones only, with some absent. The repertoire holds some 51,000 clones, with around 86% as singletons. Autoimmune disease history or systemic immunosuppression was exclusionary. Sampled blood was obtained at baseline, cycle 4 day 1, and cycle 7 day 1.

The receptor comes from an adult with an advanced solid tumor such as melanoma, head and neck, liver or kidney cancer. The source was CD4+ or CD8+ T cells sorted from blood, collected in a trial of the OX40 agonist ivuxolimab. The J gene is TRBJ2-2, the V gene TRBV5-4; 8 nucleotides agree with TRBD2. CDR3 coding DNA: TGTGCCAGCGGGGCCGGGGGGGCGATGTCCGGGGAGCTGTTTTTT. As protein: CASGAGGAMSGELFF.